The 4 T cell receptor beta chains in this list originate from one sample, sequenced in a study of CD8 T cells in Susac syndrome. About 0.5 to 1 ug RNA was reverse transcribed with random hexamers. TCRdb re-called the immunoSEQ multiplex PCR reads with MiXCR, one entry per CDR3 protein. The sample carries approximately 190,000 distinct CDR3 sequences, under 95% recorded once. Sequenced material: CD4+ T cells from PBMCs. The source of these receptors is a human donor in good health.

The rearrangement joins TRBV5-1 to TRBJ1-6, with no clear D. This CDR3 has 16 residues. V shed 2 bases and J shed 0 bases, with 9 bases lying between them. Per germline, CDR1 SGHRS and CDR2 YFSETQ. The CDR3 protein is CASSFVETSYNSPLHF. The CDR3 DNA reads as TGCGCCAGCAGCTTTGTGGAGACCTCCTATAATTCACCCCTCCACTTT.

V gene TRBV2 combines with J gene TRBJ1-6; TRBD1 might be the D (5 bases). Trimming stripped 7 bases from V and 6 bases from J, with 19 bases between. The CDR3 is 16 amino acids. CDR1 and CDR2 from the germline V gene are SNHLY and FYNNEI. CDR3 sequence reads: CASILEGRTPNSPLHF. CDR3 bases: TGTGCCAGCATCTTGGAGGGGCGAACCCCTAATTCACCCCTCCACTTT.

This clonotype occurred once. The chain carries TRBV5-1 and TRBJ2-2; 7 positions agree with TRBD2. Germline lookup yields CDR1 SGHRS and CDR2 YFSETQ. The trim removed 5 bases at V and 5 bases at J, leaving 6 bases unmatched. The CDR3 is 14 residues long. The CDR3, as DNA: TGCGCCAGCAGACCCGAGGGAGGGACCGGGGAGCTGTTTTTT. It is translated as CASRPEGGTGELFF.

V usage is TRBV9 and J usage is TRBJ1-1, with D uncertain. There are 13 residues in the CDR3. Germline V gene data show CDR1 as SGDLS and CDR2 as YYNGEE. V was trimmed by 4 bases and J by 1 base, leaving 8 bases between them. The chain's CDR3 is CASSSSPNTEAFF. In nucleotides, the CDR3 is TGTGCCAGCAGCTCCTCACCGAACACTGAAGCTTTCTTT.